There are a few counts of the clone carrying this TCR beta chain. Trimming left V 0 bases short and J 1 base short, with 12 bases between. The CDR3 length is 16 residues. Germline CDR1 reads MNHEY; CDR2 reads SVGAGI. Primers included in the PCR were 60 Vbeta and 13 Jbeta primers. Sequencing used immunoSEQ multiplex PCR; TCRdb keeps in-frame clones, though not all of them. The table has approximately 140,000 clones, approximately 80% seen once. This record belongs to a study of cytomegalovirus exposure and HLA in healthy donors. The sequenced material came from PBMCs. This clonotype was obtained from a man in his forties in good health and CMV-seropositive. V is TRBV6-5 and J is TRBJ1-2; possible D gene TRBD1, 5 bases. The CDR3 DNA sequence: TGTGCCAGCAGTTACTCGAGGTTGGGACTTAACTATGGCTACACCTTC. Its translation: CASSYSRLGLNYGYTF.